These T cell receptor beta chains were read from a single sample in a study of T-cell reconstitution after alpha-beta-depleted transplantation in children. TCRdb passed the PCR reads through MiXCR, listing each CDR3 protein once. The sample consists of around 580,000 distinct CDR3 sequences, 23% of them appearing once. The specimen comprised PBMCs, mostly from graft donor cells, sampled 360 days after TCRalphabeta/CD19-depleted stem cell transplant. The receptors originated from a boy under two years old who had a stem cell transplant for acute myeloid leukemia, so the T cells may come from the graft donor. CDR3s include the opening cysteine and the closing phenylalanine or tryptophan. The D gene is left open where the match is weak. Size is stated for part of the rows, as once, few or many counts, or as a class when the clone is expanded.

J gene | D gene | clone size | V gene | CDR3 protein | CDR3 DNA
TRBJ1-2 | TRBD1 | many | TRBV12-3/TRBV12-4 | CASSRTGGRENGYTF | TGTGCCAGCAGTCGAACAGGGGGCAGGGAGAATGGCTACACCTTC
TRBJ1-1 | - | - | TRBV19 | CASSPGGRAAEAFF | TGTGCCAGTAGTCCTGGTGGTAGGGCGGCTGAAGCTTTCTTT
TRBJ2-6 | - | few | TRBV20-1 | CSARHFGGSGANVLTF | TGCAGTGCTAGACATTTCGGTGGGTCTGGGGCCAACGTCCTGACTTTC
TRBJ2-2 | - | - | TRBV28 | CASKWLSNTGELFF | TGTGCCAGCAAATGGCTGTCGAACACCGGGGAGCTGTTTTTT
TRBJ1-1 | - | - | TRBV5-4 | CASSLRAKNTEAFF | TGTGCCAGCAGCTTGCGGGCTAAGAACACTGAAGCTTTCTTT
TRBJ2-7 | - | - | TRBV5-5 | CASSLYRSYEQYF | TGTGCCAGCAGCTTGTACAGGAGCTACGAGCAGTACTTC
TRBJ1-1 | TRBD1 | many | TRBV20-1 | CRATDRVNTEAFF | TGCAGAGCTACCGACAGGGTGAACACTGAAGCTTTCTTT
TRBJ1-1 | TRBD1 | - | TRBV5-1 | CASSSTGPTEAFF | TGCGCCAGCTCCTCGACAGGGCCCACTGAAGCTTTCTTT
TRBJ2-5 | - | few | TRBV4-3 | CASSQVGEDRPQETQYF | TGCGCCAGCAGCCAAGTGGGGGAGGACAGGCCTCAAGAGACCCAGTACTTC
TRBJ1-5 | - | - | TRBV20-1 | CSARSELPRPQHF | TGCAGTGCTAGAAGCGAATTACCTCGGCCCCAGCATTTT
TRBJ2-5 | - | many | TRBV5-1 | CASHQTPAPGLETQYF | TGCGCCAGCCACCAGACCCCGGCACCCGGGTTAGAGACCCAGTACTTC